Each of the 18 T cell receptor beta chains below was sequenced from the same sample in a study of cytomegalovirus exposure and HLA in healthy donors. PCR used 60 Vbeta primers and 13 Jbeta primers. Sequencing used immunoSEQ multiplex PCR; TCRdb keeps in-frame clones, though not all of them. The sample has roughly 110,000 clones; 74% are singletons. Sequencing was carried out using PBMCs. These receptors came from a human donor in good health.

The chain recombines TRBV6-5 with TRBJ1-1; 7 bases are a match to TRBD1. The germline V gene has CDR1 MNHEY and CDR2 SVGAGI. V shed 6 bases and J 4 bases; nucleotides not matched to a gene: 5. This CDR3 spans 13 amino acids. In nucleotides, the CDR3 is TGTGCCAGCAGGGGCAGGGGGGTCACTGAAGCTTTCTTT. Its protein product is CASRGRGVTEAFF.

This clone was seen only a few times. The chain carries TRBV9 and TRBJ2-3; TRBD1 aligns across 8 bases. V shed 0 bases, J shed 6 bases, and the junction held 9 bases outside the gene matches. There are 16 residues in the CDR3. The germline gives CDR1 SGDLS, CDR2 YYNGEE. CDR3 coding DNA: TGTGCCAGCAGCGTAGGGGGCAGGGGGCAGAGGGATACGCAGTATTTT. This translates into CASSVGGRGQRDTQYF.

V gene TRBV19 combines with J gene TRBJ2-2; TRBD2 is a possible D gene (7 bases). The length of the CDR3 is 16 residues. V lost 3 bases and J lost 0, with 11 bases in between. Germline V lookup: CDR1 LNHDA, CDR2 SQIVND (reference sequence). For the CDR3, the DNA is TGTGCCAGTAGTATTCCGGGGGGCCCGAACACCGGGGAGCTGTTTTTT. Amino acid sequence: CASSIPGGPNTGELFF. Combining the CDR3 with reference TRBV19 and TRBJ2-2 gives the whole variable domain DGGITQSPKYLFRKEGQNVTLSCEQNLNHDAMYWYRQDPGQGLRLIYYSQIVNDFQKGDIAEGYSVSREKKESFPLTVTSAQKNPTAFYLCASSIPGGPNTGELFFGEGSRLTVL.

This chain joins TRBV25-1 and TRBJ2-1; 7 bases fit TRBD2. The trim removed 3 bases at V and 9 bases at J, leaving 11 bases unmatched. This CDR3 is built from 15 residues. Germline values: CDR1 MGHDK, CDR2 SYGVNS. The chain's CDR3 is CASSELMGGPGEQFF. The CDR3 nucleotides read TGTGCCAGCAGTGAGTTGATGGGAGGGCCGGGTGAGCAGTTCTTC.

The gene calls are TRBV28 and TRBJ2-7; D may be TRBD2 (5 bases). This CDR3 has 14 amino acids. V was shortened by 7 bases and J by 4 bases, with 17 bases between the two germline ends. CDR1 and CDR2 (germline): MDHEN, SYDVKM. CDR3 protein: CASTLSGRIYEQYF. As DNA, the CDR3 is TGTGCCAGCACCCTTTCGGGGAGAATATACGAGCAGTACTTC. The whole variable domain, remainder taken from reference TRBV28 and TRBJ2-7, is DVKVTQSSRYLVKRTGEKVFLECVQDMDHENMFWYRQDPGLGLRLIYFSYDVKMKEKGDIPEGYSVSREKKERFSLILESASTNQTSMYLCASTLSGRIYEQYFGPGTRLTVT.

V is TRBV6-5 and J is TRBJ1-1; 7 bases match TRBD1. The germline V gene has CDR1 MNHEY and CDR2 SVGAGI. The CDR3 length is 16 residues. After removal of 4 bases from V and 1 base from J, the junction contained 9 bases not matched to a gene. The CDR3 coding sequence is TGTGCCAGCAGTTTACAGGGGTCAACAAGGAACACTGAAGCTTTCTTT. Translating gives CASSLQGSTRNTEAFF.

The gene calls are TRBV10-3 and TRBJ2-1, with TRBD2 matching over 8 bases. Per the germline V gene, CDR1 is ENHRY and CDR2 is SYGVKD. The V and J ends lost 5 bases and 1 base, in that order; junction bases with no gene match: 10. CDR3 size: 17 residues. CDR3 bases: TGTGCCATCAGTCCCAGACGGGAGGGTGGGTCCTACAATGAGCAGTTCTTC. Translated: CAISPRREGGSYNEQFF.

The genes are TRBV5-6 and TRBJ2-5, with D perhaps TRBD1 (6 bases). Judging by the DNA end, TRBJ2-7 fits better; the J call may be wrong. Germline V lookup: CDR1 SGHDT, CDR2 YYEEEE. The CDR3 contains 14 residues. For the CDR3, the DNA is TGTGCCAGCAGCCGCAGGACAGCCTACTACGAGCAGTACTTC. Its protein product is CASSRRTAYYEQYF.

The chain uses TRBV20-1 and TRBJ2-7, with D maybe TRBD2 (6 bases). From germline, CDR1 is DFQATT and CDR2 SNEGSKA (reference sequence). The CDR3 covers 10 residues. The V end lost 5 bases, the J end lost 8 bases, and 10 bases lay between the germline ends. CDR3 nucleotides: TGCAGTGCTGTGGAGGGCCAGCAGTACTTC. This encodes CSAVEGQQYF.

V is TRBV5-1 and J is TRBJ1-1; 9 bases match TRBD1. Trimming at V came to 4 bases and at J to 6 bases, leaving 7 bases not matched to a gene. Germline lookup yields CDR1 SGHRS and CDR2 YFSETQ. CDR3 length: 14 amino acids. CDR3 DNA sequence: TGCGCCAGCAGCGCCGGGACAGGGTTCGCTGAAGCTTTCTTT. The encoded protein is CASSAGTGFAEAFF.

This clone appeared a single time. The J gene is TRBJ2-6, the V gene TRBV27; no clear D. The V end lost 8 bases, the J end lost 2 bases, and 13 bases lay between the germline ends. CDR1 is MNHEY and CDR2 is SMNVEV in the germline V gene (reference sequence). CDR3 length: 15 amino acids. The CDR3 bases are TGTGCCAGCGCTAACGACCAGGCTGGGGCCAACGTCCTGACTTTC. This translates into CASANDQAGANVLTF.

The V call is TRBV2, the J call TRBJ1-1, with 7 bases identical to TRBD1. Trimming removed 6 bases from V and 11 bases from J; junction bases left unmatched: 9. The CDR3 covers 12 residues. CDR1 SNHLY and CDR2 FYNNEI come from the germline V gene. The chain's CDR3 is CASRLDRSSAFF. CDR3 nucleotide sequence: TGTGCCAGCAGGTTGGACAGGTCCTCGGCTTTCTTT.

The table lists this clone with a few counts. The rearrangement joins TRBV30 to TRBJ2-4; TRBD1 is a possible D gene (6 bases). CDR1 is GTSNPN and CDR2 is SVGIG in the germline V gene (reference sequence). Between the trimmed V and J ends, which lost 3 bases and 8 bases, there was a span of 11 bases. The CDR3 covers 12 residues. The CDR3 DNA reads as TGTGCCTGGAGCAGGGACACCGACATTCAGTACTTC. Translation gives CAWSRDTDIQYF.

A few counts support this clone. The CDR3 reads CASSVGGLAGGIELFF. CDR3 coding DNA: TGTGCCAGCAGCGTAGGAGGACTAGCGGGAGGAATAGAGCTGTTTTTT. The chain combines TRBV9 with TRBJ2-2, with 14 bases lining up with TRBD2. Per the germline V gene, CDR1 is SGDLS and CDR2 is YYNGEE. V was clipped by 0 bases and J by 11 bases; unmatched bases: 6. The CDR3 has 16 amino acids.

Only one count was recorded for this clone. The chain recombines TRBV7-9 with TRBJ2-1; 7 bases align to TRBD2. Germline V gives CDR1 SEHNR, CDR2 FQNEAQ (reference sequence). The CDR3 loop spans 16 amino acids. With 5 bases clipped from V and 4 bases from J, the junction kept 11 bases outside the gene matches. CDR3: CASSQGAGADYNEQFF. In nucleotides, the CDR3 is TGTGCCAGCAGCCAAGGGGCGGGAGCCGATTACAATGAGCAGTTCTTC.

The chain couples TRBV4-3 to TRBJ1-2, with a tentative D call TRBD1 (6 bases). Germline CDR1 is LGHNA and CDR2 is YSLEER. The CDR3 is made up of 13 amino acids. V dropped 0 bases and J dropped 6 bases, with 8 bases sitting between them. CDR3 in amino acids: CASSQDSGDGYTF. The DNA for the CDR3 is TGCGCCAGCAGCCAAGACTCAGGGGATGGCTACACCTTC.

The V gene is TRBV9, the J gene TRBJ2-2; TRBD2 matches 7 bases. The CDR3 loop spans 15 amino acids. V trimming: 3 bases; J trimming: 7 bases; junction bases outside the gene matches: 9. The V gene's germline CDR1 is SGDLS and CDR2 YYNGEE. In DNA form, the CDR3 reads TGTGCCAGCAGCGAGGGACTAACCTTCGACGGGGAGCTGTTTTTT. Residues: CASSEGLTFDGELFF. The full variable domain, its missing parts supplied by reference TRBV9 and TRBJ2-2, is DSGVTQTPKHLITATGQRVTLRCSPRSGDLSVYWYQQSLDQGLQFLIQYYNGEERAKGNILERFSAQQFPDLHSELNLSSLELGDSALYFCASSEGLTFDGELFFGEGSRLTVL.

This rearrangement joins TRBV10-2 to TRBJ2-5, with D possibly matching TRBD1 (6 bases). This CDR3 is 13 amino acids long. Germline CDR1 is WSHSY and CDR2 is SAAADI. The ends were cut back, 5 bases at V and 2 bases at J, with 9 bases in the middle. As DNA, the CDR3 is TGCGCCAGCAGTCAGGGGATTCAAGAGACCCAGTACTTC. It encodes CASSQGIQETQYF.